Below, 17 T cell receptor beta chains from the same sample are listed, as sequenced in a study of T cell responses to AZD1222 COVID-19 vaccine. This table comes from immunoSEQ multiplex PCR, and its TCRdb copy is limited to in-frame clones, with some not included. The repertoire includes about 120,000 clones, 70% to 90% of them detected once, and roughly 6.7% sits in the top ten. The sequences come from peripheral blood, collected 28 days after the second AZD1222 dose. The receptors derive from an adult who received the AZD1222 COVID-19 vaccine.

The gene calls are TRBV1 and TRBJ1-3; the table's D call of TRBD1 was not tested on the DNA. TRBV1 constitutes a pseudogene. The CDR3 length is 16 residues. CDR3 coding DNA: TGCACCAGCAGTCCCGACAGGGAGAGCTCTGGAAACACCATATATTTT. Its translation: CTSSPDRESSGNTIYF.

V and J are TRBV7-3 and TRBJ2-3; no reliable D call. With 5 bases removed from V and 2 bases from J, the gap between germline ends came to 14 bases. The CDR3 has 15 amino acids. Germline-derived CDR1 and CDR2 are SGHTA and FQGTGA. The CDR3 loop reads CASSPSGWNTDTQYF. The CDR3 DNA reads TGTGCCAGCAGCCCGTCGGGTTGGAACACAGATACGCAGTATTTT.

This sequence joins TRBV5-6 and TRBJ1-4; the D gene is possibly TRBD1 (5 bases). The CDR3 sequence is 14 residues long. Germline V lookup: CDR1 SGHDT, CDR2 YYEEEE. Trimming took 4 bases from V and 8 from J, leaving 15 bases between them. The CDR3 DNA follows: TGTGCCAGCAGCACACCGGGACGGTGGGAAAAACTGTTTTTT. Amino acids: CASSTPGRWEKLFF.

On this clone: The same CDR3 is also encoded by other DNA sequences in this sample. The CDR3 bases are TGCGCCAGCAGCTTCGGCGGCTACGAGCAGTACTTC. Translating it yields CASSFGGYEQYF. This chain joins TRBV5-1 and TRBJ2-7; D unresolved. V shed 2 bases and J shed 3 bases, with 6 bases lying between them. The CDR3 runs to 12 residues. Per germline, CDR1 SGHRS and CDR2 YFSETQ.

The chain couples TRBV9 to TRBJ2-3; 8 positions match TRBD2. There are 16 residues in the CDR3. Trimming took 3 bases from V and 6 from J; bases not matched to a gene: 12. Germline V gene data show CDR1 as SGDLS and CDR2 as YYNGEE. CDR3 DNA: TGTGCCAGCAGCGCCGAGGGGGGACTAGGGGCTGATACGCAGTATTTT. Translation: CASSAEGGLGADTQYF.

CDR3 amino acids: CASSLGAGTPSDTQYF. The CDR3 DNA sequence: TGTGCCAGCAGCTTGGGTGCCGGGACTCCCTCAGATACGCAGTATTTT. The gene calls are TRBV5-5 and TRBJ2-3; perhaps TRBD2 as D (6 bases). The CDR3 has 16 amino acids. Germline V gene data show CDR1 as SGHKS and CDR2 as YYEKEE (reference sequence). V lost 0 bases, J lost 4 bases, and 15 bases lay in between.

The chain links TRBV3-1 (or the pseudogene TRBV3-2) to TRBJ2-5; 10 nucleotides agree with TRBD2. Trimming at V came to 4 bases and at J to 3 bases, leaving 5 bases not matched to a gene. CDR1 is LGHDT and CDR2 is YNNKEL in the germline V gene (reference sequence). The CDR3 covers 15 residues. This CDR3 reads CASSPTSGKKETQYF. The CDR3 DNA reads TGTGCCAGCAGCCCTACTAGCGGGAAAAAAGAGACCCAGTACTTC.

Concerning this clone itself: This is likely a read error, given that the CDR3 carries no conserved phenylalanine or tryptophan at its end. No DNA is shown, since the ends of the CDR3 on it are uncertain; the CDR3 is the one TCRdb lists. The V and J genes are TRBV11-3 and TRBJ2-7; the table names TRBD1, a call not compared with the DNA. The CDR3 is 13 amino acids long, termini counted. Germline V gene lookup returns CDR1 SGHNT and CDR2 YENEEA. CDR3: CASSPKRKDRDFL.

The sample holds a few counts of this clone. This chain connects TRBV11-1 to TRBJ2-3; perhaps TRBD2 as D (5 bases). The CDR3 is 15 residues long. Germline V gene sequence: CDR1 SGHAT, CDR2 FQDESV (reference sequence). Trimming stripped 5 bases from V and 0 bases from J, with 12 bases between. CDR3 residues: CASSNRDSSTDTQYF. The CDR3, as DNA: TGTGCCAGCAGCAATCGGGATTCTAGCACAGATACGCAGTATTTT.

The rearrangement links TRBV6-2 or TRBV6-3 to TRBJ1-1; the D is unclear. In germline, CDR1 is MNHEY, CDR2 SVGEGT. Trimming cost V 0 bases and J 4 bases, with 9 bases left between them. The CDR3 covers 14 residues. CDR3 protein: CASSYSIARTEAFF. The CDR3 nucleotides are TGTGCCAGCAGTTACTCGATAGCCCGCACTGAAGCTTTCTTT.

The chain links TRBV18 to TRBJ2-7, with 8 bases identical to TRBD1. Germline V lookup: CDR1 KGHSH, CDR2 LQKENI. V trimming: 4 bases; J trimming: 4 bases; junction bases outside the gene matches: 6. This CDR3 is 14 amino acids long. The CDR3 bases are TGTGCCAGCTCACTGGGACAGGAGGGGTACGAGCAGTACTTC. Protein: CASSLGQEGYEQYF.

The chain carries TRBV19 and TRBJ1-5; 9 bases agree with TRBD1. Germline CDR1 and CDR2: LNHDA and SQIVND (reference sequence). The CDR3 runs to 16 residues. With V trimmed by 6 bases and J by 7 bases, 13 bases remained unmatched. Here the CDR3 reads CASRTGQGPAGQPQHF. The CDR3 DNA reads as TGTGCCAGTAGGACGGGACAGGGACCGGCGGGCCAGCCCCAGCATTTT.

The gene calls are TRBV4-1 and TRBJ1-1; D is unclear. CDR3 length equals 15 residues. With 3 bases removed from V and 0 bases from J, the gap between germline ends came to 11 bases. In germline, CDR1 is MGHRA, CDR2 YSYEKL. Written as DNA, the CDR3 is TGCGCCAGCAGCCAGCCGACGGACTTGAACACTGAAGCTTTCTTT. Its protein product is CASSQPTDLNTEAFF.

This chain links TRBV7-6 with TRBJ2-7, with TRBD1 identical over 10 bases. Trimming cost V 4 bases and J 7 bases; bases outside gene matches: 10. There are 15 residues in the CDR3. In germline, CDR1 is SGHVS, CDR2 FNYEAQ. Here the CDR3 DNA reads TGTGCCAGCAGCTACAGCTCGGGACAGGGGAGAGAGCAGTACTTC. Translated: CASSYSSGQGREQYF.

The J gene is TRBJ2-1, the V gene TRBV5-6, with TRBD2 matching over 11 bases. CDR1 and CDR2 from the germline V gene are SGHDT and YYEEEE. Trimming removed 3 bases from V and 4 bases from J; junction bases left unmatched: 6. This CDR3 is built from 16 residues. The CDR3 DNA sequence: TGTGCCAGCAGCTCCCCGGGACTAGCGGAGTACAATGAGCAGTTCTTC. It encodes CASSSPGLAEYNEQFF.

The genes are TRBV7-8 and TRBJ1-2, with 11 positions matching TRBD1. Germline V gene data show CDR1 as SGHVS and CDR2 as FQNEAQ. This CDR3 has 15 amino acids. V lost 5 bases, J lost 4 bases, and 6 bases stayed unmatched. Written as DNA, the CDR3 is TGTGCCAGCAGCGCAGGACAGGGGGCTATCTATGGCTACACCTTC. It is translated as CASSAGQGAIYGYTF. The complete variable domain, with remaining parts taken from reference TRBV7-8 and TRBJ1-2, reads GAGVSQSPRYKVAKRGQDVALRCDPISGHVSLFWYQQALGQGPEFLTYFQNEAQLDKSGLPSDRFFAERPEGSVSTLKIQRTQQEDSAVYLCASSAGQGAIYGYTFGSGTRLTVV.

This clone was detected once. J is TRBJ1-2 and V is TRBV7-9; no definite D call. V was pared by 3 bases and J by 4 bases, with 3 bases between. This CDR3 has 11 amino acids. Germline V lookup: CDR1 SEHNR, CDR2 FQNEAQ (reference sequence). CDR3 DNA: TGTGCCAGCAGCTTGTTCTATGGCTACACCTTC. Translated: CASSLFYGYTF.